These T cell receptor beta chains were read from a single sample in a study of control samples from healthy donors and cancer patients. The data were produced by immunoSEQ multiplex PCR, yet TCRdb's version contains in-frame clones alone and is incomplete. The sample lists around 120,000 clones, 90% to 95% seen once, with approximately 8% in the top ten. Input material: blood. These TCRs come from a woman under 30 in good health. The CDR3 runs from the conserved cysteine through the conserved F or W. Fields, in order: CDR3 length, V gene, D gene, J gene, clone size, CDR3 DNA, CDR3 protein. D genes are given only for firm matches. The size field is filled for only some rows; it gives once, few, many or a size class.

len: 18
v_gene: TRBV9
d_gene: .
j_gene: TRBJ2-7
abundance: .
CDR3nt: TGTGCCAGCAGCGTAGGCGGGGACAGAACCTCGAGCTCCTACGAGCAGTACTTC
CDR3aa: CASSVGGDRTSSSYEQYF

len: 13
v_gene: TRBV18
d_gene: .
j_gene: TRBJ1-3
abundance: once
CDR3nt: TGTGCCAGCTCTCTACGAGACGGAAACACCATATATTTT
CDR3aa: CASSLRDGNTIYF

len: 14
v_gene: TRBV5-5
d_gene: .
j_gene: TRBJ1-5
abundance: .
CDR3nt: TGTGCCAGCAGCTTGGTGGGGAGCAATCAGCCCCAGCATTTT
CDR3aa: CASSLVGSNQPQHF

len: 13
v_gene: TRBV13
d_gene: .
j_gene: TRBJ2-7
abundance: .
CDR3nt: TGTGCCAGCAGCTTAAAGCTCTCCTACGAGCAGTACTTC
CDR3aa: CASSLKLSYEQYF

len: 13
v_gene: TRBV28
d_gene: .
j_gene: TRBJ1-1
abundance: .
CDR3nt: TGTGCCAGCAGGGGGCAGCCGAACACTGAAGCTTTCTTT
CDR3aa: CASRGQPNTEAFF

len: 19
v_gene: TRBV24-1
d_gene: TRBD2
j_gene: TRBJ2-1
abundance: once
CDR3nt: TGTGCCACCAGTGAACCGGGACTAGCGGGGGGGGGCTCCTACAATGAGCAGTTCTTC
CDR3aa: CATSEPGLAGGGSYNEQFF

len: 17
v_gene: TRBV4-2
d_gene: TRBD2
j_gene: TRBJ2-7
abundance: .
CDR3nt: TGTGCCAGCAGCCAAGATGTCCTAGCGGGAGGGCCGGACGAGCAGTACTTC
CDR3aa: CASSQDVLAGGPDEQYF

len: 13
v_gene: TRBV5-6
d_gene: .
j_gene: TRBJ1-5
abundance: .
CDR3nt: TGTGCCAGCAGCCTAGGGGGGGGGCAGCCCCAGCATTTT
CDR3aa: CASSLGGGQPQHF

len: 17
v_gene: TRBV28
d_gene: .
j_gene: TRBJ1-6
abundance: .
CDR3nt: TGTGCCAGCAGTTTTTCGGCTTTCGAACCCCGTAATTCACCCCTCCACTTT
CDR3aa: CASSFSAFEPRNSPLHF

len: 13
v_gene: TRBV7-9
d_gene: .
j_gene: TRBJ2-5
abundance: .
CDR3nt: TGTGCCAGCAGCTTTGAGGACCAAGAGACCCAGTACTTC
CDR3aa: CASSFEDQETQYF

len: 17
v_gene: TRBV7-2
d_gene: TRBD2
j_gene: TRBJ2-3
abundance: .
CDR3nt: TGTGCCAGCAGGGTAGCCGGGACTAGCGGCTCCACAGATACGCAGTATTTT
CDR3aa: CASRVAGTSGSTDTQYF

len: 16
v_gene: TRBV19
d_gene: .
j_gene: TRBJ2-6
abundance: once
CDR3nt: TGTGCCACAAACGCGAGGCCGGACTCTGGGGCCAACGTCCTGACTTTC
CDR3aa: CATNARPDSGANVLTF

len: 14
v_gene: TRBV2
d_gene: TRBD2
j_gene: TRBJ2-7
abundance: .
CDR3nt: TGTGCCAGCAGTGGACTAGCGGGTTTCTACGAGCAGTACTTC
CDR3aa: CASSGLAGFYEQYF

len: 17
v_gene: TRBV11-2
d_gene: .
j_gene: TRBJ1-1
abundance: .
CDR3nt: TGTGCCAGCAGCTTTGGCGCTGTGGGGGACAAGGGAGCCGAAGCTTTCTTT
CDR3aa: CASSFGAVGDKGAEAFF

len: 16
v_gene: TRBV6-1
d_gene: TRBD1
j_gene: TRBJ2-7
abundance: .
CDR3nt: TGTGCCAGCAGTGAAGCCGAGGGACAGGGCGGGTACGAGCAGTACTTC
CDR3aa: CASSEAEGQGGYEQYF

len: 16
v_gene: TRBV28
d_gene: .
j_gene: TRBJ1-2
abundance: .
CDR3nt: TGTGCCAGCAATCCGAACCGGGCCTTTGGGGACTATGGCTACACCTTC
CDR3aa: CASNPNRAFGDYGYTF

len: 15
v_gene: TRBV18
d_gene: .
j_gene: TRBJ2-7
abundance: .
CDR3nt: TGTGCCAGCTCACCACTTGCCCGCCCGATCTACGAGCAGTACTTC
CDR3aa: CASSPLARPIYEQYF

len: 11
v_gene: TRBV5-1
d_gene: .
j_gene: TRBJ2-5
abundance: .
CDR3nt: TGCGCCAGCAGCTTAAAAGAGACCCAGTACTTC
CDR3aa: CASSLKETQYF

len: 16
v_gene: TRBV19
d_gene: .
j_gene: TRBJ1-3
abundance: .
CDR3nt: TGTGCCAGTAGTATCCGGACGGGGTTTGGGGGAAACACCATATATTTT
CDR3aa: CASSIRTGFGGNTIYF

len: 16
v_gene: TRBV4-3
d_gene: TRBD1
j_gene: TRBJ1-3
abundance: .
CDR3nt: TGCGCCAGCAGCCCCGGGGACAGGAGGCCTGGAAACACCATATATTTT
CDR3aa: CASSPGDRRPGNTIYF

len: 13
v_gene: TRBV7-6
d_gene: .
j_gene: TRBJ1-1
abundance: .
CDR3nt: TGTGCCAGCAGCTTACGGGAGGACACTGAAGCTTTCTTT
CDR3aa: CASSLREDTEAFF

len: 16
v_gene: TRBV6-1
d_gene: .
j_gene: TRBJ2-7
abundance: few
CDR3nt: TGTGCCAGCAGTGAAGCGATCGGGACATTTACCTACGAGCAGTACTTC
CDR3aa: CASSEAIGTFTYEQYF

len: 15
v_gene: TRBV5-1
d_gene: .
j_gene: TRBJ1-1
abundance: few
CDR3nt: TGCGCCAGCAGCTTGGGGTCTCGGGGGAGAACTGAAGCTTTCTTT
CDR3aa: CASSLGSRGRTEAFF

len: 15
v_gene: TRBV19
d_gene: .
j_gene: TRBJ1-1
abundance: .
CDR3nt: TGTGCCAGTAGTCCCCCACCGACCGTGAACACTGAAGCTTTCTTT
CDR3aa: CASSPPPTVNTEAFF

len: 16
v_gene: TRBV24-1
d_gene: TRBD1
j_gene: TRBJ2-2
abundance: many
CDR3nt: TGTGCCACCAGTGATTTCGGGACAGGGGCCACCGGGGAGCTGTTTTTT
CDR3aa: CATSDFGTGATGELFF

len: 12
v_gene: TRBV4-2
d_gene: .
j_gene: TRBJ2-1
abundance: .
CDR3nt: TGTGCCAGCAGCCAAGGAGGGATTGAGCAGTTCTTC
CDR3aa: CASSQGGIEQFF

len: 16
v_gene: TRBV2
d_gene: TRBD2
j_gene: TRBJ2-4
abundance: .
CDR3nt: TGTGCCAGCAGTGAAGCGCTTGTTCGGGGGGTTGACATTCAGTACTTC
CDR3aa: CASSEALVRGVDIQYF

len: 17
v_gene: TRBV30
d_gene: TRBD2
j_gene: TRBJ2-1
abundance: .
CDR3nt: TGTGCCTGGAGTTTAACCTACGGACTAGCGGGAGTCAATGAGCAGTTCTTC
CDR3aa: CAWSLTYGLAGVNEQFF

len: 19
v_gene: TRBV4-3
d_gene: .
j_gene: TRBJ1-3
abundance: .
CDR3nt: TGCGCCAGCAGCCAAGATGGTTCCGCAGGGGAAGGCTCTGGAAACACCATATATTTT
CDR3aa: CASSQDGSAGEGSGNTIYF

len: 13
v_gene: TRBV6-5
d_gene: .
j_gene: TRBJ1-2
abundance: once
CDR3nt: TGTGCCAGCAGTTACTCGCAGGGCTATGGCTACACCTTC
CDR3aa: CASSYSQGYGYTF

len: 14
v_gene: TRBV18
d_gene: .
j_gene: TRBJ1-1
abundance: once
CDR3nt: TGTGCCAGCTCACCGTTCCAGCAGAACACTGAAGCTTTCTTT
CDR3aa: CASSPFQQNTEAFF

len: 16
v_gene: TRBV7-2
d_gene: TRBD1
j_gene: TRBJ1-4
abundance: .
CDR3nt: TGTGCCAGCAGCCTGCGGCCGGGACAGATTAATGAAAAACTGTTTTTT
CDR3aa: CASSLRPGQINEKLFF

len: 15
v_gene: TRBV28
d_gene: TRBD1
j_gene: TRBJ2-6
abundance: .
CDR3nt: TGTGCCAGCACCCCGACAGGGGTTGGGGCCAACGTCCTGACTTTC
CDR3aa: CASTPTGVGANVLTF

len: 15
v_gene: TRBV7-2
d_gene: TRBD1
j_gene: TRBJ2-7
abundance: .
CDR3nt: TGTGCCAGCAGCTTTTCGTGGGACAGGGGCTACGAGCAGTACTTC
CDR3aa: CASSFSWDRGYEQYF

len: 14
v_gene: TRBV5-8
d_gene: .
j_gene: TRBJ2-1
abundance: .
CDR3nt: TGTGCCAGCAGCCGACAGGCGGGCTACAATGAGCAGTTCTTC
CDR3aa: CASSRQAGYNEQFF

len: 18
v_gene: TRBV7-9
d_gene: TRBD1
j_gene: TRBJ1-2
abundance: .
CDR3nt: TGTGCCAGCAGCTTAGTTCATTTTGAGGGGGCTCTAAGCTATGGCTACACCTTC
CDR3aa: CASSLVHFEGALSYGYTF

len: 17
v_gene: TRBV7-7
d_gene: TRBD1
j_gene: TRBJ2-3
abundance: .
CDR3nt: TGTGCTAGCAGCCCTTGGACAGGGCGGAGCGGCACAGATACGCAGTATTTT
CDR3aa: CASSPWTGRSGTDTQYF

len: 15
v_gene: TRBV4-3
d_gene: .
j_gene: TRBJ1-4
abundance: .
CDR3nt: TGCGCCAGCAGCCAAGCCAGAGGTTATGGTGAAAAACTGTTTTTT
CDR3aa: CASSQARGYGEKLFF

len: 17
v_gene: TRBV7-2
d_gene: TRBD2
j_gene: TRBJ2-7
abundance: few
CDR3nt: TGTGCCAGCAGCTTAGTGGCGGGAGCGGGAATATCTAGCGAGCAGTACTTC
CDR3aa: CASSLVAGAGISSEQYF

len: 14
v_gene: TRBV5-1
d_gene: .
j_gene: TRBJ2-7
abundance: .
CDR3nt: TGCGCCAGCAGTTTTAGGGGTGTATCCTACGAGCAGTACTTC
CDR3aa: CASSFRGVSYEQYF

len: 11
v_gene: TRBV12-3/TRBV12-4
d_gene: .
j_gene: TRBJ1-1
abundance: once
CDR3nt: TGTGCCAGCAGATTGAACACTGAAGCTTTCTTT
CDR3aa: CASRLNTEAFF

len: 16
v_gene: TRBV5-1
d_gene: TRBD2
j_gene: TRBJ2-5
abundance: .
CDR3nt: TGCGCCAGCATCCCGGGGGCCGCGGGGGGCGGAGAGACCCAGTACTTC
CDR3aa: CASIPGAAGGGETQYF

len: 15
v_gene: TRBV6-2/TRBV6-3
d_gene: TRBD2
j_gene: TRBJ2-7
abundance: few
CDR3nt: TGTGCCAGCAGTCATGGACTAGCTGCTGGCTACGAGCAGTACTTC
CDR3aa: CASSHGLAAGYEQYF

len: 13
v_gene: TRBV27
d_gene: TRBD1
j_gene: TRBJ1-1
abundance: .
CDR3nt: TGTGCCAGCAGGGACAGGAAGAACACTGAAGCTTTCTTT
CDR3aa: CASRDRKNTEAFF

len: 14
v_gene: TRBV6-2/TRBV6-3
d_gene: .
j_gene: TRBJ2-4
abundance: .
CDR3nt: TGTGCCAGCAGTTACGACAGAGCCAAAAACATTCAGTACTTC
CDR3aa: CASSYDRAKNIQYF

len: 14
v_gene: TRBV21-1
d_gene: .
j_gene: TRBJ2-7
abundance: .
CDR3nt: TGTGCCAGCATCCCCGGGTTGCACTCCTACGAGCAGTACTTC
CDR3aa: CASIPGLHSYEQYF

len: 14
v_gene: TRBV28
d_gene: .
j_gene: TRBJ2-7
abundance: .
CDR3nt: TGTGCCAGCGAGGGTGGAACGGGACCCTACGAGCAGTACTTC
CDR3aa: CASEGGTGPYEQYF

len: 14
v_gene: TRBV5-4
d_gene: .
j_gene: TRBJ1-4
abundance: .
CDR3nt: TGTGCCAGCAGCTTACAGGGTGGATATGAAAAACTGTTTTTT
CDR3aa: CASSLQGGYEKLFF